The T cell receptor (beta chain) under discussion was sequenced for a study of blood T cell repertoires in COVID-19. Overall study: Acute and convalescent COVID-19 specimens originated in the United States, Italy and Spain. In each case, the material was cDNA or gDNA derived from T cells, B-cell-depleted T cells, or PBMCs.

The CDR3 is 17 amino acids. Germline V gives CDR1 SGHRS, CDR2 YFSETQ. Trimming took 0 bases from V and 1 from J; bases not matched to a gene: 7. In the source study's methods: Amplified reference gene primers provided the basis for estimating nucleated cell counts. TCRdb keeps only in-frame clones here, not all; method: immunoSEQ multiplex PCR. That table furnishes V, J and clone size, whereas the DNA furnished D and trimming. There are approximately 190,000 clones in the sample; around 80% occur only once, and around 21% lies in the top ten. The rearrangement joins TRBV5-1 to TRBJ1-1, with TRBD1 matching over 9 bases. The sequencing input was peripheral blood. The sequence was obtained from a human donor in a cohort sampled during active COVID-19. CDR3 protein: CASSLGHRGRENTEAFF. CDR3 nucleotides: TGCGCCAGCAGCTTGGGCCACAGGGGGCGAGAGAACACTGAAGCTTTCTTT.